These 7 T cell receptor beta chains came from one sample sequenced in a study of cytomegalovirus exposure and HLA in healthy donors. PCR employed 60 Vbeta and 13 Jbeta primers. The repertoire was sequenced with immunoSEQ multiplex PCR; TCRdb's copy has only in-frame clones and lacks some. The sample totals approximately 180,000 clones. The sample comprised PBMCs. The receptors were sampled from a man aged 25 to 45 in good health and CMV-seronegative.

The chain couples TRBV28 to TRBJ2-5, with D tentatively TRBD2 (5 bases). The J call may be faulty, since TRBJ2-7 better matches the DNA end. CDR3 size: 14 residues. Germline values: CDR1 MDHEN, CDR2 SYDVKM. The CDR3 region has the DNA TGTGCCAGCAGTTCTCCGGGGAGCTCCTACGAGCAGTACTTC. This codes for CASSSPGSSYEQYF.

The chain uses TRBV5-6 and TRBJ1-2; 9 bases map to TRBD1. Germline CDR1 reads SGHDT; CDR2 reads YYEEEE. CDR3 length: 16 residues. Trimming cost V 1 base and J 4 bases; bases outside gene matches: 8. CDR3 nucleotides: TGTGCCAGCAGCTTGCTTATGACAGGGGGTCTCTATGGCTACACCTTC. Residues: CASSLLMTGGLYGYTF.

The chain joins TRBV7-2 to TRBJ1-1; D not certain. The CDR3 is 13 amino acids. The germline V gene encodes CDR1 SGHTA and CDR2 FQGNSA. Deletions cut 1 base from V and 4 bases from J, with 7 bases between. The CDR3 DNA sequence: TGTGCCAGCAGCTTAGGAGATGCCACTGAAGCTTTCTTT. Translation gives CASSLGDATEAFF.

The chain joins TRBV11-3 to TRBJ1-6; D gene uncertain. Per germline, CDR1 SGHNT and CDR2 YENEEA. The V end was cut by 3 bases, the J end by 7 bases, with 10 bases between. The CDR3 totals 14 residues. DNA for the CDR3: TGTGCCAGCAGCTTCTCGGGGTTCAATTCACCCCTCCACTTT. It translates to CASSFSGFNSPLHF.

The rearrangement uses TRBV10-3 and TRBJ2-1; 9 nucleotides align to TRBD1. Germline values: CDR1 ENHRY, CDR2 SYGVKD. The CDR3 contains 17 residues. The V segment lost 8 bases and the J segment 8 bases; nucleotides outside the gene matches: 19. CDR3 in DNA: TGTGCCATCGGAACGAATTCCGGACAGGGGAGTTGGTATGAGCAGTTCTTC. It codes for CAIGTNSGQGSWYEQFF.

V is TRBV6-5 and J is TRBJ1-5; D call uncertain. V was cut by 7 bases and J by 7 bases, with 14 bases left in between. The CDR3 is 13 amino acids. Germline V CDR1 and CDR2: MNHEY, SVGAGI. The CDR3 here is CASTRGAGQPQHF. The DNA of the CDR3 is TGTGCCAGCACCCGGGGAGCGGGGCAGCCCCAGCATTTT.

This sequence joins TRBV30 and TRBJ2-2; TRBD2 matches 14 bases. Looked up from germline, CDR1 is GTSNPN and CDR2 is SVGIG (reference sequence). The CDR3 extends over 15 amino acids. Trimming took 5 bases from V and 2 from J; bases not matched to a gene: 1. The CDR3 DNA sequence: TGTGCCTGGGGACTAGCGGGGGGAAACACCGGGGAGCTGTTTTTT. Translated: CAWGLAGGNTGELFF.